This T cell receptor beta chain was identified in a study of T cells in Graves' hyperthyroidism and ophthalmopathy. Germline V gene data show CDR1 as MDHEN and CDR2 as SYDVKM. CDR3 length: 18 amino acids. Amplification targeted TCR beta CDR3 regions from RNA transcripts. RT-PCR in the first round (using the HTBI primer set) targeted the TCR CDR3. TCRdb re-derived calls from the multiplex PCR reads in MiXCR, one entry per CDR3 protein. The table shows 300,000 to 450,000 distinct CDR3 sequences, with about 15% occurring only once. Concerning this clonotype: A much larger clone sits a single nucleotide away, making a read error possible.

The receptor was isolated from a woman aged 60-75 years with Graves' hyperthyroidism. Sequencing input: blood. The rearrangement uses TRBV28 and TRBJ1-6; D gene uncertain. For the CDR3, the DNA is TGTGCCAGCAGTTTATCGACAACTTTGAACTCCTATAATTTACCCCTCCACTTT. This gives the protein CASSLSTTLNSYNLPLHF. The full variable domain, with the rest looked up from reference TRBV28 and TRBJ1-6, is DVKVTQSSRYLVKRTGEKVFLECVQDMDHENMFWYRQDPGLGLRLIYFSYDVKMKEKGDIPEGYSVSREKKERFSLILESASTNQTSMYLCASSLSTTLNSYNLPLHFGNGTRLTVT.